Below are 28 T cell receptor beta chains sequenced from a single sample in a study of T-cell reconstitution after alpha-beta-depleted transplantation in children. The authors prepared the TCRbeta library with unique molecular identifiers. Each CDR3 protein gets one entry after TCRdb re-called the PCR reads with MiXCR. Of approximately 420,000 distinct CDR3 sequences in the sample, 11% were seen once. Here the sequenced sample was PBMCs from the stem cell graft donor, taken from the stem cell graft. The receptors here all came from a human donor who donated a stem cell graft to a child with acute myeloid leukemia.

This clonotype was observed many times. The CDR3 reads CASSYFGSGSFDTQYF. The CDR3 nucleotides read TGTGCCAGCAGTTACTTTGGTAGCGGTTCTTTTGATACGCAGTATTTT. The rearrangement links TRBV6-5 to TRBJ2-3; perhaps TRBD2 as D (6 bases). This CDR3 region has 16 residues. From germline, CDR1 is MNHEY and CDR2 SVGAGI. The V gene lost 1 base and the J gene lost 6 bases, with 17 bases spanning the gap.

Many counts were recorded for this clonotype. Here the CDR3 reads CASSLRGGETQYF. CDR3 bases: TGTGCCAGCAGCCTCCGGGGTGGGGAGACCCAGTACTTC. The chain carries TRBV12-3 or TRBV12-4 and TRBJ2-5; D perhaps matches TRBD2 (5 bases). The CDR3 is made up of 13 amino acids. Trimming pared 6 bases from V and 5 bases from J, leaving 13 bases between.

This chain joins TRBV7-2 and TRBJ2-2; perhaps D is TRBD1 or TRBD2 (5 bases each). V was shortened by 2 bases and J by 1 base, with 11 bases between the two germline ends. This CDR3 is built from 16 residues. CDR1 SGHTA and CDR2 FQGNSA come from the germline V gene. The chain's CDR3 is CASSLNGAGNTGELFF. CDR3 bases: TGTGCCAGCAGCTTAAATGGGGCGGGGAACACCGGGGAGCTGTTTTTT.

This clonotype was picked up many times. The chain is built from TRBV9 and TRBJ1-2; tentatively, D is TRBD1 (5 bases). The CDR3 consists of 13 residues. Trimming cost V 0 bases and J 5 bases, with 8 bases left between them. Germline V lookup: CDR1 SGDLS, CDR2 YYNGEE. CDR3 region: CASSVEAGYGYTF. The CDR3 bases are TGTGCCAGCAGCGTAGAGGCAGGGTATGGCTACACCTTC.

The rearrangement links TRBV27 to TRBJ2-2; no firm D call. The CDR3 is 14 amino acids. Germline CDR1 is MNHEY and CDR2 is SMNVEV (reference sequence). V was pared by 1 base and J by 1 base, with 4 bases between. CDR3: CASSLYRNTGELFF. The CDR3 nucleotides are TGTGCCAGCAGTTTATACAGGAACACCGGGGAGCTGTTTTTT.

The chain couples TRBV5-4 to TRBJ1-6, with 7 bases that match TRBD1. V was pared by 4 bases and J by 9 bases, with 10 bases of the junction left unmatched. Germline CDR1 and CDR2: SGHNT and YYREEE (reference sequence). The CDR3 extends over 15 amino acids. For the CDR3, the DNA is TGTGCCAGCAGCCCAAAAACAGGGGACACTTCACCCCTCCACTTT. This gives the protein CASSPKTGDTSPLHF.

V and J are TRBV6-2 or TRBV6-3 and TRBJ1-1; D is ambiguous. V was shortened by 7 bases and J by 2 bases, with 8 bases between the two germline ends. The CDR3 runs to 12 residues. Germline CDR1 and CDR2: MNHEY and SVGEGT. CDR3 nucleotides: TGTGCCAGCACCACGCACAACACTGAAGCTTTCTTT. It specifies CASTTHNTEAFF.

The sample holds many counts of this clonotype. The gene calls are TRBV11-1 and TRBJ2-1, with D perhaps TRBD1 (6 bases). The germline V gene has CDR1 SGHAT and CDR2 FQDESV (reference sequence). The CDR3 has 13 amino acids. The V end lost 5 bases, the J end lost 5 bases, and 10 bases lay between the germline ends. The CDR3, as DNA: TGTGCCAGCAGCCCCGGGACAAACAATGAGCAGTTCTTC. It encodes CASSPGTNNEQFF.

This sequence joins TRBV10-3 and TRBJ2-2; 12 bases match TRBD2. With V trimmed by 6 bases and J by 4 bases, 3 bases remained unmatched. CDR3 length: 15 residues. Per the germline V gene, CDR1 is ENHRY and CDR2 is SYGVKD. The CDR3 sequence: CAIRETSGSTGELFF. The CDR3 nucleotides are TGTGCCATCAGGGAGACTAGCGGGAGCACCGGGGAGCTGTTTTTT.

The chain recombines TRBV11-2 with TRBJ2-1, with D unresolved. V was trimmed by 6 bases and J by 0 bases, leaving 15 bases between them. The CDR3 has 16 amino acids. Germline V gene sequence: CDR1 SGHAT, CDR2 FQNNGV. The CDR3 loop is CASRRIAASSYNEQFF. CDR3 DNA sequence: TGTGCCAGCAGACGGATTGCTGCGAGCTCCTACAATGAGCAGTTCTTC.

There are a few counts of this clonotype. The J gene is TRBJ2-3, the V gene TRBV12-1; TRBD2, as called in the table, went unchecked against the DNA. TRBV12-1 is flagged as a pseudogene. The CDR3 spans 19 residues. DNA of the CDR3: TGTGCCAGCAGCTACCGGACTCTCGGTCCGTTCCTTGGTGCAGATACGCAGTATTTT. Its translation: CASSYRTLGPFLGADTQYF.

This clonotype was picked up many times. The rearrangement uses TRBV10-3 and TRBJ2-3; possible D gene TRBD2, 6 bases. This CDR3 has 18 amino acids. Trimming took 2 bases from V and 0 from J, leaving 18 bases between them. Per germline, CDR1 ENHRY and CDR2 SYGVKD. The CDR3 sequence: CAISEVAAHVASTDTQYF. Written as DNA, the CDR3 is TGTGCCATCAGTGAGGTAGCGGCCCACGTCGCTAGCACAGATACGCAGTATTTT.

There are many counts of this clonotype. The gene calls are TRBV7-2 and TRBJ2-7, with TRBD2 as a possible D gene (6 bases). CDR3 size: 14 residues. CDR1 and CDR2 (germline): SGHTA, FQGNSA. Trimming stripped 5 bases from V and 0 bases from J, with 11 bases between. The CDR3 DNA is TGTGCCAGCAGCAAGTCGCGGGACTCCTACGAGCAGTACTTC. This translates into CASSKSRDSYEQYF.

The genes are TRBV6-5 and TRBJ2-5; D is perhaps TRBD2 (6 bases). The V end lost 0 bases, the J end lost 7 bases, and 18 bases lay between the germline ends. The CDR3 contains 16 residues. CDR1 MNHEY and CDR2 SVGAGI come from the germline V gene. The CDR3 nucleotides are TGTGCCAGCAGTTACTCGACCGGGAGTACTGGGGGGACCCAGTACTTC. It translates to CASSYSTGSTGGTQYF.

This clonotype was recorded a few times. The chain links TRBV6-5 to TRBJ1-5; no clear D. V was trimmed by 0 bases and J by 7 bases, leaving 7 bases between them. From germline, CDR1 is MNHEY and CDR2 SVGAGI. The CDR3 spans 13 residues. CDR3 in amino acids: CASSYSGHQPQHF. CDR3 DNA sequence: TGTGCCAGCAGTTACTCAGGGCACCAGCCCCAGCATTTT.

This clonotype was seen more than once but under ten times. The chain couples TRBV7-8 to TRBJ1-1; the match to TRBD1 covers 7 bases. This CDR3 spans 15 amino acids. V lost 2 bases and J lost 3; bases outside the gene matches: 6. CDR1 is SGHVS, CDR2 FQNEAQ, per germline. The CDR3 nucleotides are TGTGCCAGCAGCTTAAGCACACAGGGGTACACTGAAGCTTTCTTT. This gives the protein CASSLSTQGYTEAFF. Looking up the rest from reference TRBV7-8 and TRBJ1-1 gives the full variable domain: GAGVSQSPRYKVAKRGQDVALRCDPISGHVSLFWYQQALGQGPEFLTYFQNEAQLDKSGLPSDRFFAERPEGSVSTLKIQRTQQEDSAVYLCASSLSTQGYTEAFFGQGTRLTVV.

This clonotype has a handful of counts. The chain uses TRBV4-1 and TRBJ2-1; D possibly corresponds to TRBD2 (5 bases). Germline values: CDR1 MGHRA, CDR2 YSYEKL. The CDR3 consists of 13 residues. The V end lost 1 base, the J end lost 8 bases, and 9 bases lay between the germline ends. CDR3 sequence (DNA): TGCGCCAGCAGCCAAGTCCCCGGGGATGAGCAGTTCTTC. This translates into CASSQVPGDEQFF.

The chain joins TRBV7-6 to TRBJ2-5; maybe TRBD2 (5 bases). CDR3 size: 13 residues. Germline V gene sequence: CDR1 SGHVS, CDR2 FNYEAQ. V lost 5 bases and J lost 0, with 7 bases in between. The CDR3 reads CASSRGHQETQYF. As DNA, the CDR3 is TGTGCCAGCAGCAGAGGGCACCAAGAGACCCAGTACTTC.

A few counts support this clonotype. The chain has TRBV5-1 and TRBJ2-2; 8 positions agree with TRBD1. V lost 2 bases, J lost 3 bases, and 6 bases stayed unmatched. The CDR3 spans 16 residues. Germline V CDR1 and CDR2: SGHRS, YFSETQ. This CDR3 is CASSFQGAPDTGELFF. CDR3 sequence (DNA): TGCGCCAGCAGCTTCCAGGGGGCTCCCGACACCGGGGAGCTGTTTTTT.

The V gene is TRBV12-3 or TRBV12-4, the J gene TRBJ2-1, with 7 bases that match TRBD1. The CDR3 contains 14 residues. The J segment lost 2 bases and the V segment lost 6 bases, leaving 4 bases of the junction unmatched. CDR3 sequence reads: CASRSTGTYNEQFF. CDR3 bases: TGTGCCAGCAGATCGACAGGGACCTACAATGAGCAGTTCTTC.

This clonotype was recorded a few times. The chain carries TRBV19 and TRBJ1-2; D call uncertain. CDR1 is LNHDA and CDR2 is SQIVND in the germline V gene (reference sequence). This CDR3 has 15 residues. V lost 6 bases, J lost 4 bases, and 18 bases lay in between. CDR3 in amino acids: CASSPVGNAIYGYTF. In DNA, the CDR3 is TGTGCCAGTAGCCCGGTGGGGAACGCCATCTATGGCTACACCTTC.

In its sample, this clonotype was seen many times. The chain recombines TRBV12-3 or TRBV12-4 with TRBJ2-2; the D is unclear. Trimming shortened V by 4 bases and J by 3 bases, and 6 bases separated the two germline ends. The CDR3 contains 13 residues. CDR3 sequence reads: CASSSSYTGELFF. CDR3 DNA sequence: TGTGCCAGCAGTTCCTCTTACACCGGGGAGCTGTTTTTT.

This clonotype was seen ten or more times. CDR3 sequence reads: CASSRDNEQFF. CDR3 coding DNA: TGTGCCAGCAGCCGCGACAATGAGCAGTTCTTC. The chain links TRBV6-5 to TRBJ2-1; D gene ambiguous. Germline V gene lookup returns CDR1 MNHEY and CDR2 SVGAGI. Trimming cost V 6 bases and J 5 bases, with 5 bases left between them. The CDR3 consists of 11 residues.

This chain links TRBV14 with TRBJ2-5, with D tentatively TRBD1 (6 bases). CDR3 length: 14 amino acids. V lost 0 bases to trimming and J lost 5 bases, with 10 bases between them. Germline V gene data show CDR1 as SGHDN and CDR2 as FVKESK. Here the CDR3 DNA reads TGTGCCAGCAGCCAAGAGGCAGGGGACGAGACCCAGTACTTC. Its translation is CASSQEAGDETQYF.

This clonotype turned up a few times. This sequence joins TRBV20-1 and TRBJ1-2; D remains unclear. Germline V gene data show CDR1 as DFQATT and CDR2 as SNEGSKA (reference sequence). The CDR3 consists of 14 residues. Between the trimmed V and J ends, which lost 1 base and 3 bases, there was a span of 12 bases. Here the CDR3 DNA reads TGCAGTGCTAGAGGACTCACACCCCACTATGGCTACACCTTC. It encodes CSARGLTPHYGYTF.

This clonotype has just a few counts. CDR3 in DNA: TGTGCCAGCAGCTTCGGACAGCTAGCCAAAAACATTCAGTACTTC. This encodes CASSFGQLAKNIQYF. The chain combines TRBV7-2 with TRBJ2-4, with D tentatively TRBD1 (6 bases). V shed 3 bases and J shed 0 bases, with 9 bases lying between them. The germline V gene encodes CDR1 SGHTA and CDR2 FQGNSA. This CDR3 is 15 amino acids long. Together with reference TRBV7-2 and TRBJ2-4, the CDR3 gives the full variable domain: GAGVSQSPSNKVTEKGKDVELRCDPISGHTALYWYRQSLGQGLEFLIYFQGNSAPDKSGLPSDRFSAERTGGSVSTLTIQRTQQEDSAVYLCASSFGQLAKNIQYFGAGTRLSVL.

This clonotype has ten or more counts. This chain joins TRBV5-5 and TRBJ2-3; 12 bases fit TRBD2. The CDR3 runs 15 residues. Germline-derived CDR1 and CDR2 are SGHKS and YYEKEE (reference sequence). With V trimmed by 5 bases and J by 5 bases, 6 bases remained unmatched. For the CDR3, the DNA is TGTGCCAGCAGTCTACTAGCGGGAGGAAAAGATACGCAGTATTTT. It yields the protein CASSLLAGGKDTQYF.

A note on this clonotype: The germline gene is not matched at one end of the junction; a read error may be the cause. The V gene is TRBV5-1, the J gene TRBJ2-7; maybe TRBD1 (6 bases). The CDR3 consists of 13 residues. The germline V gene has CDR1 SGHRS and CDR2 YFSETQ. The CDR3 DNA is TGCGCCAGCAGTACAGGGCCCTCCTTCGAGCAGTACTTC. It is translated as CASSTGPSFEQYF.